This entry lists 11 T cell receptor beta chains sequenced from one sample in a study of breast tumors, draining lymph nodes, adjacent tissues. From the multiplex PCR reads, TCRdb called clonotypes with MiXCR, one entry per CDR3 protein. The sample lists roughly 7,000 distinct CDR3 sequences, 43% occurring once. Sequencing was done on a sample of tumor-adjacent breast tissue. These receptors all come from a female donor with breast cancer. Some clones in this sample may be carry-over from other donors' samples.

This clonotype was seen ten or more times. The chain combines TRBV7-9 with TRBJ1-4; D remains unclear. V was trimmed by 0 bases and J by 10 bases, leaving 18 bases between them. There are 16 residues in the CDR3. Germline V CDR1 and CDR2: SEHNR, FQNEAQ (reference sequence). The CDR3 DNA follows: TGTGCCAGCAGCTTAGCGAAGGATTCCGCAGGAGGAAAACTGTTTTTT. Encoded protein: CASSLAKDSAGGKLFF.

This clonotype counts as large. V and J are TRBV9 and TRBJ2-7; no clear D. V dropped 0 bases and J dropped 4 bases, with 8 bases sitting between them. This CDR3 region has 13 residues. Germline CDR1 and CDR2: SGDLS and YYNGEE. CDR3 loop: CASSVDPSYEQYF. CDR3 DNA sequence: TGTGCCAGCAGCGTAGACCCTTCATACGAGCAGTACTTC.

This clonotype ranks as medium-sized. V is TRBV20-1 and J is TRBJ2-7; D uncertain. Between the trimmed V and J ends, which lost 3 bases and 6 bases, there was a span of 6 bases. The CDR3 has 10 amino acids. Germline assignment: CDR1 DFQATT and CDR2 SNEGSKA (reference sequence). CDR3 residues: CSASSIEQYF. CDR3 nucleotide sequence: TGCAGTGCTAGCTCCATCGAGCAGTACTTC.

This chain joins TRBV9 and TRBJ2-5; D may match TRBD1 or TRBD2 (6 bases each). With 3 bases removed from V and 4 bases from J, the gap between germline ends came to 13 bases. CDR3 length equals 14 residues. Germline-derived CDR1 and CDR2 are SGDLS and YYNGEE. CDR3 protein: CASSGGGPGETQYF. The CDR3 nucleotides read TGTGCCAGCAGCGGAGGGGGGCCAGGAGAGACCCAGTACTTC.

The chain has TRBV6-5 and TRBJ2-5; D is possibly TRBD1 (5 bases). The CDR3 is 15 amino acids. Trimming removed 3 bases at V and 5 bases at J, with 16 bases between. Germline loops: CDR1 MNHEY, CDR2 SVGAGI. The CDR3, as DNA: TGTGCCAGCAGTTATGTAAGGGGCGGTATGGAGACCCAGTACTTC. Its translation: CASSYVRGGMETQYF.

A few counts support this clonotype. V usage is TRBV6-4 and J usage is TRBJ2-2; 9 bases align to TRBD1. Trimming at V came to 2 bases and at J to 3 bases, leaving 4 bases not matched to a gene. Germline V gene data show CDR1 as MRHNA and CDR2 as SNTAGT. The CDR3 has 16 residues. CDR3 residues: CASSDGGQGHTGELFF. The DNA for the CDR3 is TGTGCCAGCAGTGACGGGGGACAGGGACACACCGGGGAGCTGTTTTTT.

The chain couples TRBV5-1 to TRBJ2-7; the D is unclear. CDR1 and CDR2 from the germline V gene are SGHRS and YFSETQ. The length of the CDR3 is 11 residues. The ends were cut back, 3 bases at V and 6 bases at J, with 7 bases in the middle. This chain's CDR3 is CASSWPSEQYF. The CDR3 DNA follows: TGCGCCAGCAGCTGGCCCTCCGAGCAGTACTTC.

In its sample, this clonotype was seen many times. The chain joins TRBV3-2 to TRBJ1-5; the D call of TRBD1 is as the table states it, not checked on the DNA. TRBV3-2 is annotated as a pseudogene. The CDR3 has 15 residues. The CDR3 reads CASSQKQGINQPQHF. CDR3 bases: TGTGCCAGCAGCCAAAAGCAGGGAATCAATCAGCCCCAGCATTTT.

In this sample, this clonotype is large. The CDR3 protein is CAIRTRDAYEQYF. The CDR3 nucleotides are TGTGCCATCAGGACTAGGGATGCCTACGAGCAGTACTTC. The chain combines TRBV10-3 with TRBJ2-7; weak D call: TRBD2 (6 bases). The germline gives CDR1 ENHRY, CDR2 SYGVKD. Trimming took 6 bases from V and 2 from J, leaving 11 bases between them. This CDR3 is 13 amino acids long.

This clonotype was detected many times. The genes are TRBV11-3 and TRBJ2-2; TRBD2 aligns across 8 bases. Losses at the gene ends were 1 base for V and 2 bases for J; bases not matched to a gene: 3. CDR3 length: 16 residues. The germline V gene has CDR1 SGHNT and CDR2 YENEEA. The CDR3 spells CASSLGGRLNTGELFF. The CDR3 nucleotides are TGTGCCAGCAGCTTAGGCGGGAGGCTTAACACCGGGGAGCTGTTTTTT. Based on the CDR3 plus reference TRBV11-3 and TRBJ2-2, the full variable domain is EAGVVQSPRYKIIEKKQPVAFWCNPISGHNTLYWYLQNLGQGPELLIRYENEEAVDDSQLPKDRFSAERLKGVDSTLKIQPAELGDSAVYLCASSLGGRLNTGELFFGEGSRLTVL.

This clonotype counts as medium-sized. V and J are TRBV12-3 or TRBV12-4 and TRBJ1-6, with no clear D. The CDR3 is 12 amino acids. Trimming left V 4 bases short and J 9 bases short, with 7 bases between. In DNA, the CDR3 is TGTGCCAGCAGTTACTGGGGTTCACCCCTCCACTTT. This translates into CASSYWGSPLHF.